Presented here are 30 T cell receptor beta chains from one specimen sequenced in a study of PD-1 blockade in classical Hodgkin lymphoma. With no exception, relapse followed autologous stem cell transplantation in all patients, and brentuximab vedotin exposure varied. The method was immunoSEQ multiplex PCR; TCRdb's version includes in-frame clones alone and lacks a portion of them. The table lists under 20,000 clones, roughly 80% of them singletons. This material consisted of peripheral blood mononuclear cells (PBMCs), taken before the second cycle of nivolumab. Source of these receptors: a human donor with classical Hodgkin lymphoma.

In its sample, this clone was seen once. The gene calls are TRBV7-9 and TRBJ1-5, with 8 bases lining up with TRBD1. The CDR3 runs to 14 residues. V lost 5 bases to trimming and J lost 3 bases; unmatched junction nucleotides: 3. Germline values: CDR1 SEHNR, CDR2 FQNEAQ (reference sequence). The CDR3 loop is CASSRQGNNQPQHF. The CDR3 DNA reads as TGTGCCAGCAGCCGACAGGGGAACAATCAGCCCCAGCATTTT.

The genes are TRBV28 and TRBJ2-7; 8 bases agree with TRBD1. This CDR3 region has 14 residues. CDR1 and CDR2 (germline): MDHEN, SYDVKM. V shed 6 bases, J shed 1 base, and the junction held 5 bases outside the gene matches. CDR3 residues: CASSRTGRSYEQYF. CDR3 nucleotide sequence: TGTGCCAGCAGCCGGACAGGGCGGTCCTACGAGCAGTACTTC.

J is TRBJ2-7 and V is TRBV5-6; D call uncertain. This CDR3 has 13 amino acids. From germline, CDR1 is SGHDT and CDR2 YYEEEE. Trimming left V 2 bases short and J 4 bases short, with 10 bases between. The CDR3: CASSFTDSYEQYF. The CDR3 DNA follows: TGTGCCAGCAGCTTCACAGACTCATACGAGCAGTACTTC.

This sequence joins TRBV30 and TRBJ1-2; D unclear. The CDR3 extends over 13 amino acids. The ends were cut back, 5 bases at V and 6 bases at J, with 16 bases in the middle. Germline V CDR1 and CDR2: GTSNPN, SVGIG (reference sequence). CDR3 protein: CAWASREVDGYTF. Here the CDR3 DNA reads TGTGCCTGGGCCTCTAGGGAGGTGGATGGCTACACCTTC.

The chain uses TRBV28 and TRBJ1-3; the match to TRBD1 covers 7 bases. The CDR3 totals 16 residues. V dropped 4 bases and J dropped 0; count of bases not matched to a gene: 6. Germline CDR1 reads MDHEN; CDR2 reads SYDVKM. The CDR3 sequence is CASSSWGQHSGNTIYF. The CDR3 nucleotides are TGTGCCAGCAGTTCTTGGGGACAGCACTCTGGAAACACCATATATTTT.

This chain connects TRBV30 to TRBJ1-2; 9 nucleotides match TRBD1. V shed 0 bases, J shed 8 bases, and the junction held 10 bases outside the gene matches. This CDR3 is built from 15 residues. Germline CDR1 and CDR2: GTSNPN and SVGIG (reference sequence). In DNA, the CDR3 is TGTGCCTGGAGTGTAGGGACAGGGACCCTCGGGGGCTACACCTTC. Translation gives CAWSVGTGTLGGYTF.

The chain links TRBV7-8 to TRBJ2-5; TRBD2 agrees at 13 bases. The CDR3 has 16 amino acids. Germline CDR1 reads SGHVS; CDR2 reads FQNEAQ. Losses at the gene ends were 1 base for V and 4 bases for J; bases not matched to a gene: 3. The CDR3 region is CASSLETSGGRETQYF. CDR3 nucleotide sequence: TGTGCCAGCAGCTTAGAGACTAGCGGGGGGCGAGAGACCCAGTACTTC. Full variable domain (remainder filled in from reference TRBV7-8 and TRBJ2-5): GAGVSQSPRYKVAKRGQDVALRCDPISGHVSLFWYQQALGQGPEFLTYFQNEAQLDKSGLPSDRFFAERPEGSVSTLKIQRTQQEDSAVYLCASSLETSGGRETQYFGPGTRLLVL.

This clone was counted only a few times. The chain joins TRBV19 to TRBJ1-5; D may be TRBD1 (6 bases). V gave up 7 bases and J gave up 5 bases, with 12 bases separating them. CDR3 length: 13 residues. Germline values: CDR1 LNHDA, CDR2 SQIVND (reference sequence). CDR3 protein: CASTLDRYQPQHF. The DNA of the CDR3 is TGTGCCAGTACCTTGGACAGATATCAGCCCCAGCATTTT.

This clone has only one observation. Here the CDR3 reads CASSLTGGEKLFF. CDR3 DNA sequence: TGTGCCAGCAGCTTAACCGGAGGCGAAAAACTGTTTTTT. The genes are TRBV7-2 and TRBJ1-4; D remains ambiguous. CDR3 length: 13 amino acids. Germline values: CDR1 SGHTA, CDR2 FQGNSA. V was cut by 2 bases and J by 8 bases, with 9 bases left in between.

This chain connects TRBV4-1 to TRBJ2-3, with TRBD1 matching over 8 bases. Trimming removed 3 bases from V and 1 base from J; junction bases left unmatched: 9. In germline, CDR1 is MGHRA, CDR2 YSYEKL. CDR3 length: 17 residues. For the CDR3, the DNA is TGCGCCAGCAGCCAGGACCCCGGGACAGGAGGCACAGATACGCAGTATTTT. It codes for CASSQDPGTGGTDTQYF.

The chain is built from TRBV5-6 and TRBJ2-7; D may be TRBD1 (5 bases). The CDR3 is made up of 16 amino acids. CDR1 is SGHDT, CDR2 YYEEEE, per germline. With 4 bases removed from V and 0 bases from J, the gap between germline ends came to 17 bases. The CDR3 is CASSVDRTDSSYEQYF. The CDR3 bases are TGTGCCAGCAGCGTAGACCGGACCGACAGCTCCTACGAGCAGTACTTC.

J is TRBJ1-5 and V is TRBV19, with 12 nucleotides matching TRBD1. V shed 5 bases and J 7 bases; nucleotides not matched to a gene: 12. CDR1 is LNHDA and CDR2 is SQIVND in the germline V gene (reference sequence). The length of the CDR3 is 17 residues. The CDR3 DNA is TGTGCCAGTAGTCCGCGTCCCGGGACAGGGGGCGGACAGCCCCAGCATTTT. As protein: CASSPRPGTGGGQPQHF.

V and J are TRBV5-1 and TRBJ2-5; D is ambiguous. This CDR3 spans 11 amino acids. Germline loops: CDR1 SGHRS, CDR2 YFSETQ. V shed 5 bases and J shed 2 bases, with 4 bases lying between them. The CDR3 DNA reads TGCGCCAGCAGGTCACAAGAGACCCAGTACTTC. Translation: CASRSQETQYF.

The chain uses TRBV4-3 and TRBJ1-3, with D unresolved. The CDR3 extends over 16 amino acids. From germline, CDR1 is LGHNA and CDR2 YSLEER. Trimming pared 2 bases from V and 1 base from J, leaving 12 bases between. CDR3 bases: TGCGCCAGCAGCCAAAGGGATGGGCGGTCTGGAAACACCATATATTTT. This codes for CASSQRDGRSGNTIYF.

This clone was detected only a few times. V is TRBV7-2 and J is TRBJ2-5; D call uncertain. Germline lookup yields CDR1 SGHTA and CDR2 FQGNSA. This CDR3 region has 15 residues. V lost 1 base and J 4 bases, leaving 13 bases between the germline ends. In DNA form, the CDR3 reads TGTGCCAGCAGCTTAGGTTGGCAGGCCCGAGAGACCCAGTACTTC. Translating it yields CASSLGWQARETQYF.

This clone was recorded once. V gene TRBV9 combines with J gene TRBJ2-1, with TRBD2 identical over 8 bases. CDR3 size: 14 residues. V lost 0 bases to trimming and J lost 7 bases; unmatched junction nucleotides: 3. Germline V gives CDR1 SGDLS, CDR2 YYNGEE. The chain's CDR3 is CASSVAGGANEQFF. In DNA, the CDR3 is TGTGCCAGCAGCGTAGCCGGGGGGGCGAATGAGCAGTTCTTC.

The rearrangement uses TRBV7-6 and TRBJ2-3; the match to TRBD2 covers 16 bases. Germline V gives CDR1 SGHVS, CDR2 FNYEAQ. V shed 3 bases and J 4 bases; nucleotides not matched to a gene: 4. CDR3 size: 17 residues. The chain's CDR3 is CASSLGLAGGLADTQYF. As DNA, the CDR3 is TGTGCCAGCAGCTTGGGACTAGCGGGGGGGTTGGCAGATACGCAGTATTTT.

The CDR3 nucleotides are TGTGCCAGCAGTGAGATGTGGGGGGCCAGCGAGACCCAGTACTTC. Its translation: CASSEMWGASETQYF. This chain links TRBV6-1 with TRBJ2-5; D might be TRBD1 or TRBD2, each matching 6 bases. With 3 bases removed from V and 5 bases from J, the gap between germline ends came to 16 bases. From germline, CDR1 is MNHNS and CDR2 SASEGT. This CDR3 region has 15 residues.

The chain is built from TRBV29-1 and TRBJ1-2, with D hard to call. The V end was cut by 1 base, the J end by 5 bases, with 11 bases between. CDR3 length: 13 amino acids. CDR1 SQVTM and CDR2 ANQGSEA come from the germline V gene. CDR3 loop: CSVEGGGRYGYTF. The CDR3 DNA is TGCAGCGTTGAAGGAGGAGGGAGATATGGCTACACCTTC.

This clone has a handful of counts. The chain couples TRBV7-9 to TRBJ1-6, with D hard to call. V lost 1 base, J lost 9 bases, and 4 bases lay in between. This CDR3 has 12 amino acids. Germline CDR1 reads SEHNR; CDR2 reads FQNEAQ (reference sequence). The DNA for the CDR3 is TGTGCCAGCAGCTTAGTAACTTCACCCCTCCACTTT. Amino acids: CASSLVTSPLHF.

This clone has only one observation. The chain links TRBV10-3 to TRBJ2-1; the D gene is possibly TRBD1 (8 bases). The V end lost 6 bases, the J end lost 4 bases, and 16 bases lay between the germline ends. Germline CDR1 is ENHRY and CDR2 is SYGVKD. The CDR3 covers 15 residues. The CDR3 DNA is TGTGCCATCAGATCGGACAGGGACTATTACAATGAGCAGTTCTTC. It codes for CAIRSDRDYYNEQFF.

The V gene is TRBV27, the J gene TRBJ2-1, with D possibly matching TRBD2 (6 bases). CDR1 and CDR2 (germline): MNHEY, SMNVEV (reference sequence). V was clipped by 3 bases and J by 5 bases, with 14 bases between them. This CDR3 contains 15 residues. The CDR3: CASSFNLASHNEQFF. The CDR3, as DNA: TGTGCCAGCAGTTTTAATCTAGCGTCACACAATGAGCAGTTCTTC.

This chain links TRBV19 with TRBJ2-2; 9 positions agree with TRBD2. From germline, CDR1 is LNHDA and CDR2 SQIVND (reference sequence). The CDR3 has 18 residues. The trim removed 3 bases at V and 5 bases at J, leaving 13 bases unmatched. CDR3 protein: CASSMFSGSPTQTGELFF. The CDR3 DNA reads TGTGCCAGTAGTATGTTTAGCGGGAGCCCAACTCAGACCGGGGAGCTGTTTTTT. The full variable domain, rest sourced from reference TRBV19 and TRBJ2-2, is DGGITQSPKYLFRKEGQNVTLSCEQNLNHDAMYWYRQDPGQGLRLIYYSQIVNDFQKGDIAEGYSVSREKKESFPLTVTSAQKNPTAFYLCASSMFSGSPTQTGELFFGEGSRLTVL.

The CDR3 here is CASSLSRTAVTDTQYF. CDR3 DNA sequence: TGTGCCAGCAGTTTATCCCGTACGGCAGTCACAGATACGCAGTATTTT. The chain combines TRBV27 with TRBJ2-3; D remains unclear. Germline V gene data show CDR1 as MNHEY and CDR2 as SMNVEV (reference sequence). V was cut by 0 bases and J by 2 bases, with 12 bases left in between. CDR3 size: 16 residues.

Here the CDR3 DNA reads TGCGCCAGCAGCCATGAAAATCGCCGTCCCACAGATACGCAGTATTTT. Protein product: CASSHENRRPTDTQYF. The chain combines TRBV4-3 with TRBJ2-3; D is unresolved. The CDR3 runs to 16 residues. V was trimmed by 3 bases and J by 2 bases, leaving 15 bases between them. Per germline, CDR1 LGHNA and CDR2 YSLEER.

This clone was counted a single time. This sequence joins TRBV18 and TRBJ1-2, with D uncertain. Germline V CDR1 and CDR2: KGHSH, LQKENI. Trimming removed 5 bases from V and 7 bases from J, with 20 bases in between. The CDR3 covers 15 residues. This chain's CDR3 is CASSGVRSPGVGYTF. The CDR3 DNA reads TGTGCCAGCTCAGGGGTCCGGTCCCCCGGAGTTGGCTACACCTTC.

CDR3: CASSRRSEGANVLTF. The CDR3 DNA follows: TGTGCCAGTAGTAGGAGGTCGGAGGGGGCCAACGTCCTGACTTTC. This chain connects TRBV19 to TRBJ2-6, with D maybe TRBD2 (5 bases). The V gene's germline CDR1 is LNHDA and CDR2 SQIVND (reference sequence). This CDR3 spans 15 amino acids. V lost 4 bases and J lost 4, with 11 bases in between.

The chain has TRBV4-1 and TRBJ2-7, with 10 bases fitting TRBD1. Germline V gene data show CDR1 as MGHRA and CDR2 as YSYEKL. With 4 bases clipped from V and 0 bases from J, the junction kept 3 bases outside the gene matches. The CDR3 contains 15 residues. The CDR3 reads CASSPDRGPSYEQYF. The CDR3 nucleotides read TGCGCCAGCAGCCCCGACAGGGGGCCCTCCTACGAGCAGTACTTC.

The chain uses TRBV30 and TRBJ1-2; D unresolved. This CDR3 region has 13 residues. V lost 0 bases and J 3 bases, leaving 8 bases between the germline ends. Germline values: CDR1 GTSNPN, CDR2 SVGIG (reference sequence). The CDR3 loop is CAWSVRRDYGYTF. CDR3 sequence (DNA): TGTGCCTGGAGTGTACGGCGGGACTATGGCTACACCTTC.

The chain combines TRBV5-1 with TRBJ2-2; 8 nucleotides line up with TRBD2. This CDR3 has 16 amino acids. With 0 bases clipped from V and 1 base from J, the junction kept 2 bases outside the gene matches. CDR1 and CDR2 (germline): SGHRS, YFSETQ. Here the CDR3 reads CASSLGLAQNTGELFF. The CDR3 DNA follows: TGCGCCAGCAGCTTGGGACTAGCGCAGAACACCGGGGAGCTGTTTTTT.